This T cell receptor (beta chain) stems from a study of human T cells and chemical hapten exposure. Study background: 0.01% DPC was applied to the upper back in patch tests, which were read at 6 days. Overall study findings and caveats: PT1 expanded TCR numbers rose with patch test score.

Using its own MiXCR run on the RACE reads, TCRdb lists one record per CDR3 protein. The sample consists of approximately 86,000 distinct CDR3 sequences, roughly 10% of them appearing once. Time point of the sample: patch test 3, about 24 weeks after DPC sensitization. Treatment in this sample: therapeutic diphenylcyclopropenone sensitization with weekly scalp DPC. This clonotype was detected a few times. Its specificity is unknown. In germline, CDR1 is SGHTA, CDR2 FQGNSA. J lost 4 bases, V lost 1 base, and 7 bases had no gene match. This CDR3 has 15 residues. The specimen comprised whole blood, sampled in connection with sensitization to the hapten diphenylcyclopropenone (DPC). The chain combines TRBV7-2 with TRBJ2-7; 7 bases map to TRBD1. The sequence was obtained from a woman aged 25 to 45 with alopecia areata. Some clones in this sample may be carry-over from other donors' samples. The CDR3 bases are TGTGCCAGCAGCTTAGACAGGGGTGAGGCATACGAGCAGTACTTC. Translated, it gives CASSLDRGEAYEQYF.